Following are 20 T cell receptor beta chains from one sample sequenced in a study of cytomegalovirus exposure and HLA in healthy donors. PCR used 60 Vbeta primers and 13 Jbeta primers. Data came from immunoSEQ multiplex PCR; TCRdb stores just in-frame clones and leaves some out. The sample records approximately 150,000 clones, about two thirds being singletons. Sequencing used PBMCs. These receptors all stem from a human donor in good health.

The chain employs TRBV5-4 and TRBJ2-3, with 10 bases aligning to TRBD2. The CDR3 loop spans 16 amino acids. The V gene's germline CDR1 is SGHNT and CDR2 YYREEE (reference sequence). The V and J ends lost 3 bases and 1 base, in that order; junction bases with no gene match: 5. CDR3 sequence reads: CASSSPLAGGTDTQYF. CDR3 sequence (DNA): TGTGCCAGCAGCTCCCCCCTAGCGGGGGGCACAGATACGCAGTATTTT.

The rearrangement joins TRBV2 to TRBJ2-2, with 13 bases that match TRBD2. Trimming cost V 9 bases and J 8 bases; bases outside gene matches: 6. CDR1 and CDR2 (germline): SNHLY, FYNNEI. There are 14 residues in the CDR3. CDR3 DNA sequence: TGTGCCAGTCGGACTAGCGGGGGATCAGGGGAGCTGTTTTTT. It yields the protein CASRTSGGSGELFF.

The rearrangement joins TRBV10-3 to TRBJ1-1; 8 bases fit TRBD1. After removal of 6 bases from V and 5 bases from J, the junction contained 5 bases not matched to a gene. Germline V gene data show CDR1 as ENHRY and CDR2 as SYGVKD. This CDR3 is built from 13 residues. CDR3 protein: CAISEQGGTEAFF. The CDR3 nucleotides are TGTGCCATCAGCGAACAGGGGGGTACTGAAGCTTTCTTT.

The chain uses TRBV29-1 and TRBJ2-3; D remains unclear. This CDR3 contains 13 residues. V lost 3 bases to trimming and J lost 1 base, with 8 bases between them. Germline loops: CDR1 SQVTM, CDR2 ANQGSEA. The CDR3 spells CSVDLAGTDTQYF. Written as DNA, the CDR3 is TGCAGCGTTGATCTGGCAGGCACAGATACGCAGTATTTT.

The chain carries TRBV6-6 and TRBJ2-3; TRBD2 is a possible D gene (6 bases). CDR1 MNHNY and CDR2 SVGAGI come from the germline V gene (reference sequence). CDR3 size: 15 residues. The V gene lost 5 bases and the J gene lost 0 bases, with 12 bases spanning the gap. The CDR3 nucleotides read TGTGCCAGCAGTCCCGGGGGAATTAGCACAGATACGCAGTATTTT. It encodes CASSPGGISTDTQYF.

The rearrangement uses TRBV4-3 and TRBJ2-3, with D perhaps TRBD1 (5 bases). This CDR3 region has 14 residues. V lost 0 bases and J lost 4, with 8 bases in between. Germline-derived CDR1 and CDR2 are LGHNA and YSLEER. The CDR3 DNA reads TGCGCCAGCAGCCAAGATCTCAGGGCAGATACGCAGTATTTT. Translation gives CASSQDLRADTQYF.

The CDR3 loop reads CASSLGRGATTNEKLFF. DNA for the CDR3: TGTGCCAGCAGCTTAGGCAGGGGTGCCACAACTAATGAAAAACTGTTTTTT. This chain connects TRBV13 to TRBJ1-4; tentative D call: TRBD1 (6 bases). This CDR3 comprises 17 residues. V was shortened by 0 bases and J by 0 bases, with 11 bases between the two germline ends. Germline V gene lookup returns CDR1 PRHDT and CDR2 FYEKMQ (reference sequence).

This clone was observed a few times. This chain links TRBV14 with TRBJ2-1; 11 nucleotides match TRBD2. Germline V gives CDR1 SGHDN, CDR2 FVKESK. This CDR3 has 15 amino acids. The junction had 5 bases not matched to a gene; V was cut back by 4 bases and J by 6 bases. In nucleotides, the CDR3 is TGTGCCAGCAGCCTTAGCGGGGGGGCGGTCAATGAGCAGTTCTTC. As protein: CASSLSGGAVNEQFF.

The chain joins TRBV30 to TRBJ1-2; D ambiguous. Looked up from germline, CDR1 is GTSNPN and CDR2 is SVGIG (reference sequence). V lost 0 bases and J 4 bases, leaving 6 bases between the germline ends. CDR3 length equals 12 residues. The CDR3 sequence: CAWSVWSYGYTF. The CDR3 region has the DNA TGTGCCTGGAGTGTATGGAGCTATGGCTACACCTTC.

The chain links TRBV5-6 to TRBJ1-2; 7 bases map to TRBD1. The CDR3 is 12 amino acids. J was trimmed by 12 bases and V by 0 bases; bases with no gene match: 5. Germline V lookup: CDR1 SGHDT, CDR2 YYEEEE. As DNA, the CDR3 is TGTGCCAGCAGCTTGGGGACAGGCGGCGACACCTTC. Translating it yields CASSLGTGGDTF. Complete variable domain (other parts from reference TRBV5-6 and TRBJ1-2): DAGVTQSPTHLIKTRGQQVTLRCSPKSGHDTVSWYQQALGQGPQFIFQYYEEEERQRGNFPDRFSGHQFPNYSSELNVNALLLGDSALYLCASSLGTGGDTFGSGTRLTVV.

The V gene is TRBV6-5, the J gene TRBJ1-1; 8 positions agree with TRBD1. Looked up from germline, CDR1 is MNHEY and CDR2 is SVGAGI. J gave up 7 bases and V 6 bases, and 10 bases lay outside the gene matches. The CDR3 runs to 14 residues. This chain's CDR3 is CASRAGGAKVEAFF. The CDR3 DNA reads TGTGCCAGCAGAGCAGGGGGCGCGAAGGTTGAAGCTTTCTTT.

This clone has just a few counts. The V gene is TRBV28, the J gene TRBJ1-1; TRBD1 matches 7 bases. Germline lookup yields CDR1 MDHEN and CDR2 SYDVKM. Trimming cost V 7 bases and J 2 bases; bases outside gene matches: 16. The CDR3 is 17 residues long. For the CDR3, the DNA is TGTGCCAGCACCCCGGCAGGGGGTCTGGGGGACAACACTGAAGCTTTCTTT. This gives the protein CASTPAGGLGDNTEAFF.

The V gene is TRBV5-1, the J gene TRBJ2-3, with 9 bases that match TRBD2. After removal of 4 bases from V and 1 base from J, the junction contained 13 bases not matched to a gene. From germline, CDR1 is SGHRS and CDR2 YFSETQ. The CDR3 has 18 amino acids. The CDR3 protein is CASSPSSGGTVGTDTQYF. The DNA for the CDR3 is TGCGCCAGCAGCCCCAGCAGCGGGGGGACCGTCGGCACAGATACGCAGTATTTT.

The chain employs TRBV7-8 and TRBJ1-2; TRBD1 matches 8 bases. Germline loops: CDR1 SGHVS, CDR2 FQNEAQ. This CDR3 has 13 residues. Trimming took 3 bases from V and 4 from J; bases not matched to a gene: 1. The CDR3 DNA sequence: TGTGCCAGCAGCTTTGGACAGGGCTATGGCTACACCTTC. Amino acids: CASSFGQGYGYTF. Drawing the rest from reference TRBV7-8 and TRBJ1-2, the complete variable domain is GAGVSQSPRYKVAKRGQDVALRCDPISGHVSLFWYQQALGQGPEFLTYFQNEAQLDKSGLPSDRFFAERPEGSVSTLKIQRTQQEDSAVYLCASSFGQGYGYTFGSGTRLTVV.

This clone was seen more than once but under ten times. The rearrangement links TRBV5-6 to TRBJ1-1, with 8 bases fitting TRBD1. V lost 0 bases and J lost 6; bases outside the gene matches: 10. This CDR3 region has 16 residues. The germline V gene has CDR1 SGHDT and CDR2 YYEEEE. CDR3 coding DNA: TGTGCCAGCAGCTTGGGGACAGGGAGTTTGTTGTCTGAAGCTTTCTTT. It is translated as CASSLGTGSLLSEAFF.

The chain employs TRBV27 and TRBJ1-1, with TRBD1 identical over 10 bases. V dropped 7 bases and J dropped 4; count of bases not matched to a gene: 9. The CDR3 has 15 residues. Germline V gene data show CDR1 as MNHEY and CDR2 as SMNVEV (reference sequence). CDR3 DNA: TGTGCCAGCAAGATGGACAGGGGGGGGAGCACTGAAGCTTTCTTT. Its translation: CASKMDRGGSTEAFF.

The chain is built from TRBV30 and TRBJ2-5, with D possibly TRBD1 on 5 matching bases. Germline CDR1 reads GTSNPN; CDR2 reads SVGIG (reference sequence). Trimming cost V 1 base and J 5 bases, with 11 bases left between them. The length of the CDR3 is 13 residues. CDR3 sequence reads: CAWSGVSGETQYF. CDR3 sequence (DNA): TGTGCCTGGAGTGGAGTTTCAGGGGAGACCCAGTACTTC.

This sequence joins TRBV11-2 and TRBJ1-1, with D hard to call. Trimming pared 5 bases from V and 1 base from J, leaving 14 bases between. Germline CDR1 and CDR2: SGHAT and FQNNGV. CDR3 length: 15 amino acids. CDR3 DNA sequence: TGTGCCAGCAGCGCCTTCCCCCGGGAGAACACTGAAGCTTTCTTT. This codes for CASSAFPRENTEAFF.

This sequence joins TRBV7-9 and TRBJ1-1; D might be TRBD1 (6 bases). Per germline, CDR1 SEHNR and CDR2 FQNEAQ (reference sequence). This CDR3 region has 18 residues. Trimming removed 1 base from V and 2 bases from J, with 20 bases in between. The CDR3 is CASSLVSGQTLLNTEAFF. DNA of the CDR3: TGTGCCAGCAGCTTAGTGTCCGGACAGACCCTTTTAAACACTGAAGCTTTCTTT.

The CDR3 loop is CASSVGTGQAEEQYF. CDR3 nucleotides: TGTGCCAGCAGCGTCGGGACCGGACAGGCGGAGGAGCAGTACTTC. This chain joins TRBV9 and TRBJ2-5; 7 bases agree with TRBD1. Germline V gene sequence: CDR1 SGDLS, CDR2 YYNGEE. The CDR3 has 15 amino acids. V lost 2 bases to trimming and J lost 11 bases; unmatched junction nucleotides: 15.